This T cell receptor beta chain is from a study of T cells in Graves' hyperthyroidism and ophthalmopathy. The study, taken as a whole, reports: The model made its ophthalmopathy prediction, and onset followed a median about 5.9 months later.

This CDR3 spans 16 amino acids. Trimming took off 0 bases at V and 7 bases at J, with 16 bases between the two ends. In germline, CDR1 is LNHNV, CDR2 YYDKDF (reference sequence). This clonotype came up many times. No antigen is known for it. Amplified regions were TCR beta CDR3 sequences from RNA transcripts. When the TCR CDR3 underwent first-round RT-PCR, the HTBI primer set was used. Via MiXCR, TCRdb re-called the multiplex PCR reads, giving one row per CDR3 protein. The data contain roughly 200,000 distinct CDR3 sequences, around 17% of them singletons. Material: blood. V usage is TRBV15 and J usage is TRBJ2-1; D not certain. The TCR was taken from a man aged 35-49 years with Graves' hyperthyroidism. In DNA form, the CDR3 reads TGTGCCACCAGCAGAGATCGAGGCCGGGCGTGGAATGAGCAGTTCTTC. Translating it yields CATSRDRGRAWNEQFF.